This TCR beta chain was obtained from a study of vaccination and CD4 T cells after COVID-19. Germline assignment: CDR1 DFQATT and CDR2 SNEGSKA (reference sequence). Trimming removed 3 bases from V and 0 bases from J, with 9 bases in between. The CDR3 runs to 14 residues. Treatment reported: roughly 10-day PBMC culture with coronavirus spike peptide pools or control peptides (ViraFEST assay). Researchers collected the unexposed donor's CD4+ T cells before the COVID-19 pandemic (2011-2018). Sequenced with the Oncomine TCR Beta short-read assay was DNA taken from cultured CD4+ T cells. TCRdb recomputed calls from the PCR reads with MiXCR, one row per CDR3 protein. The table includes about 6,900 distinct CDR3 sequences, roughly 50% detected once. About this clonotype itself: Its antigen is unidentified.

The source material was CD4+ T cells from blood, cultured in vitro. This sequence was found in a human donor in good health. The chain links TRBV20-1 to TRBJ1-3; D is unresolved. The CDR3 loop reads CSASLGNSGNTIYF. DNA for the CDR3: TGCAGTGCTAGTCTGGGGAACTCTGGAAACACCATATATTTT.